One sample yielded the 19 T cell receptor beta chains listed below, sequenced in a study of shared clonotypes between healthy human individuals. Libraries were prepared by immunoSEQ multiplex PCR; TCRdb keeps only in-frame clonotypes and omits some of them. This sample has more than 1,200,000 clones, with approximately 98.5% found just once. Sequencing input: naive CD4+ T cells sorted from blood. As for subset: CD45RA+ positively selected. All receptors come from a man between 25 and 39 years old in good health.

The rearrangement joins TRBV28 to TRBJ2-7, with D tentatively TRBD1 or TRBD2 (5 bases each). The V gene's germline CDR1 is MDHEN and CDR2 SYDVKM. Trimming shortened V by 4 bases and J by 3 bases, and 25 bases separated the two germline ends. There are 18 residues in the CDR3. Here the CDR3 DNA reads TGTGCCAGCAGTTGGACCCCGGGGCAGCGTCGGGGCGGCTACGAGCAGTACTTC. The encoded protein is CASSWTPGQRRGGYEQYF.

This rearrangement joins TRBV5-4 to TRBJ1-4; 7 nucleotides agree with TRBD1. This CDR3 contains 15 residues. Germline-derived CDR1 and CDR2 are SGHNT and YYREEE (reference sequence). The J segment lost 5 bases and the V segment lost 5 bases, leaving 9 bases of the junction unmatched. The CDR3 DNA sequence: TGTGCCAGCAGTACGAACAGGGGAGGGAATGAAAAACTGTTTTTT. Encoded protein: CASSTNRGGNEKLFF.

The rearrangement joins TRBV4-1 to TRBJ2-7; either TRBD1 or TRBD2 may supply D (5 bases each). Germline-derived CDR1 and CDR2 are MGHRA and YSYEKL. The CDR3 sequence is 17 residues long. Trimming removed 6 bases at V and 2 bases at J, with 23 bases between. CDR3 protein: CASSHKHTRDGAYEQYF. CDR3 sequence (DNA): TGCGCCAGCAGTCACAAACATACTCGGGACGGAGCCTACGAGCAGTACTTC.

The chain couples TRBV18 to TRBJ2-5; D gene unclear. Germline assignment: CDR1 KGHSH and CDR2 LQKENI. The CDR3 consists of 14 residues. The V and J ends lost 2 bases and 4 bases respectively, with 11 bases between them. As DNA, the CDR3 is TGTGCCAGCTCACCAACGCCTGGGGTAGAGACCCAGTACTTC. The encoded protein is CASSPTPGVETQYF. The whole variable domain, filled in from reference TRBV18 and TRBJ2-5, reads NAGVMQNPRHLVRRRGQEARLRCSPMKGHSHVYWYRQLPEEGLKFMVYLQKENIIDESGMPKERFSAEFPKEGPSILRIQQVVRGDSAAYFCASSPTPGVETQYFGPGTRLLVL.

The V call is TRBV6-1, the J call TRBJ1-2; D is possibly TRBD1 (5 bases). Germline CDR1 is MNHNS and CDR2 is SASEGT. CDR3 length: 15 amino acids. V dropped 3 bases and J dropped 4 bases, with 15 bases sitting between them. The CDR3 DNA is TGTGCCAGCAGTGATCAAGCAAGGGGTAGCTATGGCTACACCTTC. Residues: CASSDQARGSYGYTF.

V usage is TRBV15 and J usage is TRBJ1-2, with unresolved D. CDR3 size: 15 residues. V was clipped by 1 base and J by 1 base, with 10 bases between them. The germline gives CDR1 LNHNV, CDR2 YYDKDF (reference sequence). The CDR3 is CATSRGIGLNYGYTF. The CDR3 DNA follows: TGTGCCACCAGCAGAGGCATCGGTCTTAACTATGGCTACACCTTC.

This rearrangement joins TRBV5-1 to TRBJ1-1; no definite D call. CDR1 SGHRS and CDR2 YFSETQ come from the germline V gene. The ends were cut back, 4 bases at V and 9 bases at J, with 13 bases in the middle. CDR3 length equals 12 residues. The DNA for the CDR3 is TGCGCCAGCAGCACCGGGGTTGAGCAAGCTTTCTTT. Protein sequence: CASSTGVEQAFF.

V usage is TRBV2 and J usage is TRBJ2-1; 9 nucleotides line up with TRBD2. The ends lost 3 bases at V and 0 bases at J; junction bases unmatched: 6. CDR1 and CDR2 from the germline V gene are SNHLY and FYNNEI. The length of the CDR3 is 17 residues. CDR3 nucleotide sequence: TGTGCCAGCAGTGAGGCTAGCGGGATAAGCTCCTACAATGAGCAGTTCTTC. This gives the protein CASSEASGISSYNEQFF.

The J gene is TRBJ2-3, the V gene TRBV10-3, with 7 bases identical to TRBD2. Losses at the gene ends were 1 base for V and 0 bases for J; bases not matched to a gene: 7. The germline gives CDR1 ENHRY, CDR2 SYGVKD. The CDR3 spans 17 residues. CDR3 nucleotide sequence: TGTGCCATCAGTGAGTTGGCTAGCGGACCTAGCACAGATACGCAGTATTTT. It translates to CAISELASGPSTDTQYF.

Details on this clone: This CDR3 is also generated by other DNA sequences in the sample. The rearrangement links TRBV7-2 to TRBJ1-5, with D maybe TRBD1 (5 bases). CDR1 and CDR2 (germline): SGHTA, FQGNSA. V was clipped by 2 bases and J by 0 bases, with 5 bases between them. This CDR3 region has 14 residues. The CDR3 spells CASSLRGSNQPQHF. The CDR3 nucleotides read TGTGCCAGCAGCTTAAGGGGTAGCAATCAGCCCCAGCATTTT. The full variable domain, completed using reference TRBV7-2 and TRBJ1-5, is GAGVSQSPSNKVTEKGKDVELRCDPISGHTALYWYRQSLGQGLEFLIYFQGNSAPDKSGLPSDRFSAERTGGSVSTLTIQRTQQEDSAVYLCASSLRGSNQPQHFGDGTRLSIL.

The genes are TRBV6-6 and TRBJ2-1, with TRBD1 identical over 9 bases. V shed 0 bases and J 3 bases; nucleotides not matched to a gene: 3. Germline CDR1 reads MNHNY; CDR2 reads SVGAGI (reference sequence). CDR3 length: 16 amino acids. CDR3 region: CASSYSTGGYYNEQFF. CDR3 nucleotide sequence: TGTGCCAGCAGTTACTCTACAGGGGGCTACTACAATGAGCAGTTCTTC.

The rearrangement links TRBV29-1 to TRBJ2-5; 9 bases line up with TRBD2. Germline CDR1 is SQVTM and CDR2 is ANQGSEA. The CDR3 runs to 15 residues. Unmatched junction bases numbered 11, after V lost 4 bases and J lost 5 bases. The CDR3 coding sequence is TGCAGCGTTGTTGGTAGCGGGAGTGTCGGGGAGACCCAGTACTTC. This sequence encodes CSVVGSGSVGETQYF.

This chain uses TRBV6-1 with TRBJ1-1; D not certain. The V and J ends lost 8 bases and 5 bases respectively, with 12 bases between them. The germline gives CDR1 MNHNS, CDR2 SASEGT. The CDR3 is made up of 12 amino acids. Written as DNA, the CDR3 is TGTGCCAGCGGGCTTCGGGAGACTGAAGCTTTCTTT. This gives the protein CASGLRETEAFF.

V and J are TRBV25-1 and TRBJ2-7; no clear D. Germline V gene lookup returns CDR1 MGHDK and CDR2 SYGVNS. The CDR3 is 15 residues long. V lost 4 bases and J 3 bases, leaving 16 bases between the germline ends. CDR3 protein: CASSGLRQPHYEQYF. Here the CDR3 DNA reads TGTGCCAGCAGTGGGCTCCGGCAACCCCACTACGAGCAGTACTTC.

The chain is built from TRBV7-9 and TRBJ2-3; D is uncertain. This CDR3 contains 15 residues. The V and J ends lost 4 bases and 2 bases respectively, with 13 bases between them. In germline, CDR1 is SEHNR, CDR2 FQNEAQ (reference sequence). The CDR3 nucleotides are TGTGCCAGCAGCTCGCGGACCGGAATCACAGATACGCAGTATTTT. This sequence encodes CASSSRTGITDTQYF.

V is TRBV11-2 and J is TRBJ2-3; 12 bases match TRBD2. The length of the CDR3 is 15 residues. With 8 bases clipped from V and 8 bases from J, the junction kept 11 bases outside the gene matches. Per germline, CDR1 SGHAT and CDR2 FQNNGV. CDR3 bases: TGTGCCAGCTCCGATAGACTAGCGGGAGACGGTACGCAGTATTTT. It codes for CASSDRLAGDGTQYF.

The chain joins TRBV28 to TRBJ1-1, with D perhaps TRBD1 (6 bases). The germline CDR1 and CDR2 sequences are MDHEN and SYDVKM. The CDR3 sequence is 12 residues long. The V gene lost 5 bases and the J gene lost 5 bases, with 9 bases spanning the gap. CDR3 nucleotide sequence: TGTGCCAGCAGTGAACAGGGAACTGAAGCTTTCTTT. It codes for CASSEQGTEAFF.

The chain combines TRBV18 with TRBJ2-7; D is undetermined. The ends were cut back, 2 bases at V and 2 bases at J, with 10 bases in the middle. Germline CDR1 reads KGHSH; CDR2 reads LQKENI. CDR3 length equals 14 residues. The CDR3 nucleotides are TGTGCCAGCTCACCAAGTCAGCAAACCTACGAGCAGTACTTC. As protein: CASSPSQQTYEQYF.

The chain links TRBV27 to TRBJ2-3; 9 bases line up with TRBD2. CDR3 length: 15 amino acids. Losses at the gene ends were 1 base for V and 7 bases for J; bases not matched to a gene: 6. CDR1 MNHEY and CDR2 SMNVEV come from the germline V gene (reference sequence). CDR3 residues: CASSLWLAGPNTQYF. The CDR3 region has the DNA TGTGCCAGCAGTTTATGGCTAGCGGGACCGAATACGCAGTATTTT.